These 27 T cell receptor beta chains were all obtained from the same sample, sequenced in a study of cytomegalovirus exposure and HLA in healthy donors (dated by TCRdb to 2015 to 2018). The method behind the library was the immunoSEQ multiplex PCR assay. A mixture of 60 forward primers for TCR Vbeta segments and 13 reverse primers for TCR Jbeta segments was used in the multiplex PCR. TCRdb re-hosts the immuneACCESS table, in-frame sequences only. Its copies lack some clones; in the studies checked, an unresolved V gene accounts for under half of them, and the cause for the rest is not known. The sample table holds 200,000 or so clones, of which roughly four fifths were seen once. The top ten hold 0.2% to 0.25% of the sample. The sequenced material came from PBMCs. The receptors were sampled from a girl aged 2 to 10 in good health and CMV-seronegative.

V is TRBV6-5 and J is TRBJ1-1, with D tentatively TRBD1 (6 bases). Germline V gene data show CDR1 as MNHEY and CDR2 as SVGAGI. Trimming removed 6 bases from V and 5 bases from J, with 16 bases in between. CDR3 length equals 14 residues. In DNA form, the CDR3 reads TGTGCCAGCAGCCCGACCCCAGGGGATACTGAAGCTTTCTTT. Its protein is CASSPTPGDTEAFF.

The chain's CDR3 is CASSEVGQGNQPQHF. CDR3 sequence (DNA): TGTGCCAGCAGTGAAGTGGGACAGGGCAATCAGCCCCAGCATTTT. The V gene is TRBV2, the J gene TRBJ1-5; TRBD1 agrees at 8 bases. CDR3 length: 15 amino acids. CDR1 is SNHLY and CDR2 is FYNNEI in the germline V gene. V trimming: 1 base; J trimming: 2 bases; junction bases outside the gene matches: 1.

V is TRBV5-4 and J is TRBJ2-3, with a tentative D call TRBD2 (6 bases). V shed 2 bases and J shed 0 bases, with 16 bases lying between them. CDR3 length: 17 amino acids. Germline assignment: CDR1 SGHNT and CDR2 YYREEE (reference sequence). The chain's CDR3 is CASSFPSAGTSTDTQYF. The CDR3 DNA sequence: TGTGCCAGCAGCTTTCCCAGCGCCGGGACTAGCACAGATACGCAGTATTTT.

The V gene is TRBV30, the J gene TRBJ1-2; the D gene is possibly TRBD1 (5 bases). V shed 3 bases and J shed 4 bases, with 12 bases lying between them. This CDR3 is 13 amino acids long. Germline V gives CDR1 GTSNPN, CDR2 SVGIG (reference sequence). The CDR3 loop reads CAWRSDRLYGYTF. The CDR3 DNA is TGTGCCTGGAGGTCTGACAGACTCTATGGCTACACCTTC.

The J gene is TRBJ1-4, the V gene TRBV2; D not certain. The CDR3 has 17 amino acids. The germline V gene has CDR1 SNHLY and CDR2 FYNNEI. V lost 0 bases to trimming and J lost 5 bases, with 16 bases between them. The CDR3 here is CASSEAARTYGNEKLFF. The CDR3 DNA sequence: TGTGCCAGCAGTGAAGCAGCGAGGACTTATGGGAATGAAAAACTGTTTTTT.

The chain combines TRBV5-1 with TRBJ2-1, with a tentative D call TRBD2 (5 bases). The V and J ends lost 4 bases and 3 bases respectively, with 11 bases between them. The CDR3 runs to 14 residues. CDR1 and CDR2 from the germline V gene are SGHRS and YFSETQ. The CDR3, as DNA: TGCGCCAGCAGCGTTGGGAGCAACTACAATGAGCAGTTCTTC. Translation: CASSVGSNYNEQFF.

This chain links TRBV5-1 with TRBJ2-1, with 9 bases that match TRBD1. Germline trimming cut 4 bases from V and 8 bases from J; bases unmatched to any gene: 13. The CDR3 contains 16 residues. The germline CDR1 and CDR2 sequences are SGHRS and YFSETQ. Here the CDR3 reads CASSRGQGLGGYEQFF. The CDR3 bases are TGCGCCAGCAGCCGTGGACAGGGGTTGGGCGGTTATGAGCAGTTCTTC.

The V and J genes are TRBV2 and TRBJ2-7; tentatively, D is TRBD2 (6 bases). The CDR3 covers 12 residues. With 4 bases removed from V and 6 bases from J, the gap between germline ends came to 10 bases. CDR1 and CDR2 (germline): SNHLY, FYNNEI. The CDR3 DNA reads TGTGCCAGCAGTGTTCGGGAGACCGAGCAGTACTTC. Its protein is CASSVRETEQYF.

This chain connects TRBV2 to TRBJ1-5; weak D call: TRBD1 (5 bases). The V end was cut by 3 bases, the J end by 5 bases, with 11 bases between. The germline CDR1 and CDR2 sequences are SNHLY and FYNNEI. The CDR3 sequence is 14 residues long. Written as DNA, the CDR3 is TGTGCCAGCAGTGATTTCGGAGGGGATCAGCCCCAGCATTTT. Amino acids: CASSDFGGDQPQHF.

This chain links TRBV30 with TRBJ2-1; D possibly corresponds to TRBD2 (6 bases). The V and J ends lost 0 bases and 8 bases respectively, with 14 bases between them. CDR3 length: 14 residues. Germline V CDR1 and CDR2: GTSNPN, SVGIG (reference sequence). The DNA of the CDR3 is TGTGCCTGGAGTGTTGGAGGGAACGGCGATGAGCAGTTCTTC. Residues: CAWSVGGNGDEQFF.

The chain carries TRBV2 and TRBJ2-4; D not resolved. The length of the CDR3 is 14 residues. V lost 3 bases, J lost 3 bases, and 9 bases lay in between. Germline-derived CDR1 and CDR2 are SNHLY and FYNNEI. CDR3 residues: CASSDVRSKNIQYF. The CDR3 DNA is TGTGCCAGCAGTGATGTTAGGAGCAAAAACATTCAGTACTTC.

In DNA, the CDR3 is TGTGCCAGCAGCGTTGGGACAGCCCTCACCGGGGAGCTGTTTTTT. Protein product: CASSVGTALTGELFF. The chain links TRBV9 to TRBJ2-2; 7 bases line up with TRBD1. The V gene end was trimmed by 2 bases and the J gene end by 4 bases; junction bases not matched to a gene: 5. Germline-derived CDR1 and CDR2 are SGDLS and YYNGEE. CDR3 length equals 15 residues.

This sequence joins TRBV7-9 and TRBJ2-5, with D perhaps TRBD2 (5 bases). There are 11 residues in the CDR3. CDR1 is SEHNR, CDR2 FQNEAQ, per germline (reference sequence). Trimming took off 5 bases at V and 11 bases at J, with 12 bases between the two ends. CDR3 DNA sequence: TGTGCCAGCAGCCCGGCCGGGGAGCAGTACTTC. Encoded protein: CASSPAGEQYF.

V usage is TRBV7-3 and J usage is TRBJ1-1; D is perhaps TRBD1 (6 bases). Trimming shortened V by 4 bases and J by 5 bases, and 20 bases separated the two germline ends. CDR3 size: 16 residues. Germline CDR1 reads SGHTA; CDR2 reads FQGTGA. The chain's CDR3 is CASSSLLLEGGTEAFF. The CDR3 DNA is TGTGCCAGCAGCTCCCTCCTCTTGGAGGGGGGGACTGAAGCTTTCTTT.

CDR3 protein: CASSSGYGYTF. The CDR3 coding sequence is TGCGCCAGCAGCTCCGGGTATGGCTACACCTTC. The chain links TRBV10-1 to TRBJ1-2; no clear D gene. V dropped 6 bases and J dropped 5 bases, with 7 bases sitting between them. This CDR3 spans 11 amino acids. Germline V lookup: CDR1 WNHNN, CDR2 SYGVQD (reference sequence).

The CDR3 nucleotides read TGCGCCAGCAGCTTCTACCCTCTAGCGGACTCCTACAATGAGCAGTTCTTC. Protein sequence: CASSFYPLADSYNEQFF. The V and J genes are TRBV5-1 and TRBJ2-1; 7 nucleotides match TRBD2. Germline assignment: CDR1 SGHRS and CDR2 YFSETQ. The junction had 8 bases not matched to a gene; V was cut back by 2 bases and J by 0 bases. The length of the CDR3 is 17 residues.

V gene TRBV5-1 combines with J gene TRBJ2-3, with 7 bases identical to TRBD1. This CDR3 region has 14 residues. The V and J ends lost 2 bases and 4 bases, in that order; junction bases with no gene match: 4. Germline-derived CDR1 and CDR2 are SGHRS and YFSETQ. CDR3 in DNA: TGCGCCAGCAGCTTCCCCGGACAGGCAGATACGCAGTATTTT. Its protein product is CASSFPGQADTQYF.

The genes are TRBV2 and TRBJ1-1; 8 bases are a match to TRBD1. The CDR3 length is 14 residues. The germline V gene has CDR1 SNHLY and CDR2 FYNNEI. Germline trimming cut 2 bases from V and 4 bases from J; bases unmatched to any gene: 3. The CDR3 bases are TGTGCCAGCAGTGAACGGACAGGGTCCACTGAAGCTTTCTTT. It specifies CASSERTGSTEAFF.

This sequence joins TRBV29-1 and TRBJ2-7; 8 nucleotides line up with TRBD1. J lost 4 bases, V lost 6 bases, and 8 bases had no gene match. The germline CDR1 and CDR2 sequences are SQVTM and ANQGSEA. The CDR3 runs to 13 residues. CDR3 in amino acids: CSVLTGDGYEQYF. The CDR3 DNA follows: TGCAGCGTATTGACAGGGGATGGATACGAGCAGTACTTC.

This clone was picked up one time. The genes are TRBV30 and TRBJ2-6, with D possibly being TRBD2 (5 bases). The CDR3 has 15 residues. Deletions cut 2 bases from V and 1 base from J, with 9 bases between. Germline CDR1 is GTSNPN and CDR2 is SVGIG (reference sequence). CDR3 loop: CAWSSGGSGANVLTF. The CDR3 coding sequence is TGTGCCTGGAGTTCCGGAGGATCTGGGGCCAACGTCCTGACTTTC.

The chain couples TRBV6-1 to TRBJ2-7, with D perhaps matching TRBD1 (6 bases). Germline V gene sequence: CDR1 MNHNS, CDR2 SASEGT. This CDR3 region has 13 residues. Trimming cost V 5 bases and J 2 bases, with 10 bases left between them. CDR3 sequence reads: CASSTGNPYEQYF. Here the CDR3 DNA reads TGTGCCAGCAGTACAGGGAACCCCTACGAGCAGTACTTC.

The rearrangement uses TRBV10-3 and TRBJ2-1, with D maybe TRBD1 (6 bases). The CDR3 loop spans 15 amino acids. The germline V gene has CDR1 ENHRY and CDR2 SYGVKD. Trimming took off 10 bases at V and 9 bases at J, with 25 bases between the two ends. The DNA for the CDR3 is TGTGCCACGGGCCCGGGGTCAGGGGAAATTGGTGAGCAGTTCTTC. The encoded protein is CATGPGSGEIGEQFF.

The rearrangement links TRBV2 to TRBJ1-2, with 7 bases fitting TRBD1. The CDR3 totals 14 residues. V lost 3 bases and J lost 8; bases outside the gene matches: 9. The V gene's germline CDR1 is SNHLY and CDR2 FYNNEI. CDR3 sequence: CASSDNRQGRGYTF. CDR3 nucleotide sequence: TGTGCCAGCAGTGATAATAGACAGGGCCGGGGCTACACCTTC.

The CDR3 nucleotides are TGTGCCAGCAGCTTTGGGGACAGGAAGAACACTGAAGCTTTCTTT. Translation gives CASSFGDRKNTEAFF. The V and J genes are TRBV11-2 and TRBJ1-1; 8 bases line up with TRBD1. The CDR3 length is 15 residues. The V segment lost 3 bases and the J segment 1 base; nucleotides outside the gene matches: 4. Germline-derived CDR1 and CDR2 are SGHAT and FQNNGV.

The gene calls are TRBV10-3 and TRBJ2-7; perhaps TRBD1 as D (7 bases). V gave up 11 bases and J gave up 3 bases, with 20 bases separating them. The CDR3 loop spans 14 amino acids. Germline CDR1 reads ENHRY; CDR2 reads SYGVKD. Here the CDR3 reads CAAGQGEAGYEQYF. The CDR3, as DNA: TGTGCCGCCGGCCAGGGGGAGGCGGGCTACGAGCAGTACTTC.

The chain has TRBV4-2 and TRBJ2-7; 8 positions match TRBD1. After removal of 1 base from V and 5 bases from J, the junction contained 4 bases not matched to a gene. The V gene's germline CDR1 is LGHNA and CDR2 YNFKEQ. The CDR3 spans 14 residues. DNA for the CDR3: TGTGCCAGCAGCCAAGGGACAGGGAATAACGAGCAGTACTTC. Protein product: CASSQGTGNNEQYF.

CDR3 nucleotide sequence: TGCGCCAGCAGTGAGTCCCCGGGGGTCTCCTACAATGAGCAGTTCTTC. Translated: CASSESPGVSYNEQFF. This chain joins TRBV5-1 and TRBJ2-1; D may be TRBD2 (6 bases). The V gene's germline CDR1 is SGHRS and CDR2 YFSETQ. V lost 5 bases to trimming and J lost 0 bases, with 15 bases between them. This CDR3 is 16 amino acids long.